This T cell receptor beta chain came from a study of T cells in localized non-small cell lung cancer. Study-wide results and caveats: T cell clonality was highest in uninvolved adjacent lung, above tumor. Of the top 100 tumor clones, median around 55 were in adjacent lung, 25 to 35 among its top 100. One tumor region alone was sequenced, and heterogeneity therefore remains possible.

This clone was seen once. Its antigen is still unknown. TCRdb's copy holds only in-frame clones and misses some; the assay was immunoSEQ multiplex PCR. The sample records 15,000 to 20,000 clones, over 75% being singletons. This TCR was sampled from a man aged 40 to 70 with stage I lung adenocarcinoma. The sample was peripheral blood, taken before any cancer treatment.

CDR3 sequence reads: CASSRDKLQGKNNQPQHF. The CDR3 DNA sequence: TGTGCCAGTAGCCGGGATAAATTACAGGGGAAGAACAATCAGCCCCAGCATTTT. The gene calls are TRBV19 and TRBJ1-5; 7 positions agree with TRBD1. This CDR3 has 18 residues. V was pared by 6 bases and J by 3 bases, with 17 bases of the junction left unmatched. Germline V gene sequence: CDR1 LNHDA, CDR2 SQIVND (reference sequence).